The subject of this entry is one T cell receptor (beta chain). This record belongs to a study of preoperative IRX-2 immunotherapy in early breast cancer. Treatment here: preoperative locoregional IRX-2 cytokine immunotherapy. This phase Ib study tested locoregional IRX-2 cytokine immunotherapy given before surgery. Assay used: immunoSEQ multiplex PCR; TCRdb lists only in-frame clones, some missing. The sample holds approximately 28,000 clones; roughly four fifths are singletons and the top ten take roughly 3.2%. In germline, CDR1 is LNHNV, CDR2 YYDKDF (reference sequence). This CDR3 is built from 14 residues. V dropped 3 bases and J dropped 3 bases, with 9 bases sitting between them.

The sequence came from a human donor with breast cancer. This specimen was taken from a patient treated with IRX-2 immunotherapy. This rearrangement joins TRBV15 to TRBJ1-5; no clear D. CDR3 sequence reads: CATSRNPFNQPQHF. CDR3 bases: TGTGCCACCAGCAGGAACCCTTTCAATCAGCCCCAGCATTTT. Together with reference TRBV15 and TRBJ1-5, the CDR3 gives the full variable domain: DAMVIQNPRYQVTQFGKPVTLSCSQTLNHNVMYWYQQKSSQAPKLLFHYYDKDFNNEADTPDNFQSRRPNTSFCFLDIRSPGLGDTAMYLCATSRNPFNQPQHFGDGTRLSIL.